This T cell receptor beta chain was captured by sequencing in a study of T cell repertoires and HLA-DP antigens. Note on this clone: Antigen unknown.

Only in-frame clones appear in the TCRdb table, and some are missing; sequencing was by immunoSEQ multiplex PCR. The data hold about 89,000 clones, with roughly nine tenths observed a single time. The specimen sequenced was CD4+ T cells from PBMCs. The receptor was isolated from a man between 50 and 59 years old in good health and CMV-seronegative.

The CDR3 spells CASSLRGATNEKLFF. CDR3 nucleotide sequence: TGTGCCAGCAGCCTCAGGGGAGCAACTAATGAAAAACTGTTTTTT. This chain uses TRBV5-8 with TRBJ1-4, with D possibly being TRBD1 (6 bases). Between the trimmed V and J ends, which lost 4 bases and 0 bases, there was a span of 10 bases. Germline CDR1 reads SGHTS; CDR2 reads YDEGEE. This CDR3 region has 15 residues.